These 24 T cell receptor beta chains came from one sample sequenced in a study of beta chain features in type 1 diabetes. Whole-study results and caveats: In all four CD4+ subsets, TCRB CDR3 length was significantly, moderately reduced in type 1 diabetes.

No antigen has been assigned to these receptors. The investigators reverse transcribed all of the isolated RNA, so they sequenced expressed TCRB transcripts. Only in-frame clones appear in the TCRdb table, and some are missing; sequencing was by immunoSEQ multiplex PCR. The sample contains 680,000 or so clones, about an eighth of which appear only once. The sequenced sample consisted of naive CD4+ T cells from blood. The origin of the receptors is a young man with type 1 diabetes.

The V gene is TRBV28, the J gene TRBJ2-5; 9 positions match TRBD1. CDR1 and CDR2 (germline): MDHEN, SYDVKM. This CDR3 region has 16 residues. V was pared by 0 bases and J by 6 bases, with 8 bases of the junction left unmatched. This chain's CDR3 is CASSLWTGGLGKTQYF. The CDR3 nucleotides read TGTGCCAGCAGTTTATGGACAGGGGGGTTGGGAAAGACCCAGTACTTC.

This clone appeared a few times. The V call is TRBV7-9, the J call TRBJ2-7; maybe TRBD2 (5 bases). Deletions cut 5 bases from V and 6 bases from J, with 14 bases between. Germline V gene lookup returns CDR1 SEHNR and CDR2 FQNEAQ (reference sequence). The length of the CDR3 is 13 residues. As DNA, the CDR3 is TGTGCCAGCAGCCTGGCGGACTCTGCCGAGCAGTACTTC. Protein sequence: CASSLADSAEQYF.

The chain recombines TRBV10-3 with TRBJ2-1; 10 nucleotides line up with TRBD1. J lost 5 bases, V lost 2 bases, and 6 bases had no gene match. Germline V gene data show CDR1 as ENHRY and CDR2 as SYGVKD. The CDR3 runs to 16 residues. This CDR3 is CAISEPRGQGNNEQFF. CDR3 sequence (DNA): TGTGCCATCAGTGAGCCAAGGGGACAGGGGAACAATGAGCAGTTCTTC.

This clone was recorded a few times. The CDR3 DNA sequence: TGTGCCAGCAGCTTGCGAACTAGCGGGGGCGAGCAGTACTTC. Protein product: CASSLRTSGGEQYF. J is TRBJ2-7 and V is TRBV5-6, with 11 positions matching TRBD2. The CDR3 runs 14 residues. The V and J ends lost 1 base and 6 bases, in that order; junction bases with no gene match: 3. Germline V CDR1 and CDR2: SGHDT, YYEEEE.

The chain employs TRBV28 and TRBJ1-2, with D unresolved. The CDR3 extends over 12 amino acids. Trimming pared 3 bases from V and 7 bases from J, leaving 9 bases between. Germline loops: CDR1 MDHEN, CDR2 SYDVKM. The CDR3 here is CASSFAEGGYTF. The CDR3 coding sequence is TGTGCCAGCAGTTTCGCCGAAGGTGGCTACACCTTC.

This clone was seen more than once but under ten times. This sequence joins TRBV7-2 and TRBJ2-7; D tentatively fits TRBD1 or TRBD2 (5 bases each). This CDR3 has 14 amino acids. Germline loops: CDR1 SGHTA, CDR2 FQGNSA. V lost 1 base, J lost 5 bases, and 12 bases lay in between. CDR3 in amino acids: CASSLGGVSHEQYF. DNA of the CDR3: TGTGCCAGCAGCTTAGGAGGGGTGAGCCACGAGCAGTACTTC.

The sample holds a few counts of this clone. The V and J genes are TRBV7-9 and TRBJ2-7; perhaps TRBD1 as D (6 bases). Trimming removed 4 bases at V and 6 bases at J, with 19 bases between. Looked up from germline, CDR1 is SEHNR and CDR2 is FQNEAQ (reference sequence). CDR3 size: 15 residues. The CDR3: CASSSYSDRKGEQYF. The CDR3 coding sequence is TGTGCCAGCAGCTCATACTCCGACAGGAAGGGCGAGCAGTACTTC.

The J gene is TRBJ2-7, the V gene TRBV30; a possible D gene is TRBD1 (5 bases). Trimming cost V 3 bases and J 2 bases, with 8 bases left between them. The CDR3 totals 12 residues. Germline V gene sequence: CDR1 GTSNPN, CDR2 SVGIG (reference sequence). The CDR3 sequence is CAWRQGPYEQYF. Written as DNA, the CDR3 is TGTGCCTGGAGGCAGGGCCCCTACGAGCAGTACTTC.

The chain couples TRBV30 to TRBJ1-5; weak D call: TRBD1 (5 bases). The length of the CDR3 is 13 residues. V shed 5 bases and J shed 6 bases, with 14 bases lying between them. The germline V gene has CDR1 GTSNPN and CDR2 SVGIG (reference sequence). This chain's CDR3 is CAWEGQFGQPQHF. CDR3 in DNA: TGTGCCTGGGAAGGACAATTCGGTCAGCCCCAGCATTTT.

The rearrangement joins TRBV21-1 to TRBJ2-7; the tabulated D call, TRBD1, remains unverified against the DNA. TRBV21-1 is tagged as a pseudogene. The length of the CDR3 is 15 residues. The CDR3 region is CASSQGRGHLYEQYF. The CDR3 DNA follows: TGTGCCAGCTCTCAGGGCAGGGGACACCTCTACGAGCAGTACTTC.

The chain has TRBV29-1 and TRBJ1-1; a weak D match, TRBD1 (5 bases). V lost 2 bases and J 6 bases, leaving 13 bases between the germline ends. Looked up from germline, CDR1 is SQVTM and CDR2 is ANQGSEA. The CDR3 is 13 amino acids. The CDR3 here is CSVEITGSPEAFF. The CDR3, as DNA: TGCAGCGTTGAAATAACAGGATCCCCTGAAGCTTTCTTT.

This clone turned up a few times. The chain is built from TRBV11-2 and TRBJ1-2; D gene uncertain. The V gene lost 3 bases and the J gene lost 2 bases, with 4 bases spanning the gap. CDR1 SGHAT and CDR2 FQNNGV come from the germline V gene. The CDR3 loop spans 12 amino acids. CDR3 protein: CASSFQNYGYTF. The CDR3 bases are TGTGCCAGCAGCTTTCAGAACTATGGCTACACCTTC.

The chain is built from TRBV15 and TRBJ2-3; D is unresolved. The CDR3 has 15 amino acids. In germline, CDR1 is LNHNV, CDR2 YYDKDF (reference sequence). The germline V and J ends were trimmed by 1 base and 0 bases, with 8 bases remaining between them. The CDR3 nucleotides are TGTGCCACCAGCAGAGCCCTTTTTAGCACAGATACGCAGTATTTT. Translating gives CATSRALFSTDTQYF.

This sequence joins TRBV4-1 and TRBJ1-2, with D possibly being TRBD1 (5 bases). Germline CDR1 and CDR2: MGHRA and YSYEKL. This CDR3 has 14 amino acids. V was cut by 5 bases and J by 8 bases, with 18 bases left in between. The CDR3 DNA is TGCGCCAGCAGCAAGGCGGACACGGAGGGAGGCTACACCTTC. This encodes CASSKADTEGGYTF.

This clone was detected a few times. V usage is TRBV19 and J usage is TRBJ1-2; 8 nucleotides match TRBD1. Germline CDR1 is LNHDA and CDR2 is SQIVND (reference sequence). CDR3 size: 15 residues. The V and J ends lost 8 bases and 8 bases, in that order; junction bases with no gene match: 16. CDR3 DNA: TGTGCCAGTGCCACGGGGCGCTCAGGGGGCGGAGGCTACACCTTC. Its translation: CASATGRSGGGGYTF.

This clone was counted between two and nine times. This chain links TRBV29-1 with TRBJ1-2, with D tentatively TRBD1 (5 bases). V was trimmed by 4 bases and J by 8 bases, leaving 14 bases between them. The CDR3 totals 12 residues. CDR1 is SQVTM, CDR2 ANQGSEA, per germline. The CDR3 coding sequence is TGCAGCGTTGGATCGGGCAGGGAAGGCTACACCTTC. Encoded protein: CSVGSGREGYTF.

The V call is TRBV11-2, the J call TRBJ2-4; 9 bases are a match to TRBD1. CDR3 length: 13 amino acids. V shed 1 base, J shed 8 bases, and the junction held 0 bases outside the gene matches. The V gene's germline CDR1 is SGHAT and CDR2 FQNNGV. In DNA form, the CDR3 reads TGTGCCAGCAGCTTAGGACAGGGGGACATTCAGTACTTC. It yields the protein CASSLGQGDIQYF.

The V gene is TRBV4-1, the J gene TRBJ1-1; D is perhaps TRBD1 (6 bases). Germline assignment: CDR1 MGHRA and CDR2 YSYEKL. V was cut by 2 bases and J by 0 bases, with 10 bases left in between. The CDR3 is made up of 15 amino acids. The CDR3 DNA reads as TGCGCCAGCAGCCAAACGACAGGAGTGAACACTGAAGCTTTCTTT. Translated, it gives CASSQTTGVNTEAFF.

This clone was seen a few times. The CDR3: CSVDRGLYGYTF. In nucleotides, the CDR3 is TGCAGCGTTGACAGGGGGCTCTATGGCTACACCTTC. V and J are TRBV29-1 and TRBJ1-2; 8 nucleotides agree with TRBD1. The CDR3 is 12 residues long. Germline CDR1 and CDR2: SQVTM and ANQGSEA. J lost 4 bases, V lost 3 bases, and 1 base had no gene match. The whole variable domain, remainder taken from reference TRBV29-1 and TRBJ1-2, is SAVISQKPSRDICQRGTSLTIQCQVDSQVTMMFWYRQQPGQSLTLIATANQGSEATYESGFVIDKFPISRPNLTFSTLTVSNMSPEDSSIYLCSVDRGLYGYTFGSGTRLTVV.

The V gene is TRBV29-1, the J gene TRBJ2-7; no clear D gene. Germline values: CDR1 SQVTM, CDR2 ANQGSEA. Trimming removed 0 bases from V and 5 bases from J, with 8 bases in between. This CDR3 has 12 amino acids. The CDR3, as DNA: TGCAGCGTTGAAGAGCCCGGTGACGAGCAGTACTTC. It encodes CSVEEPGDEQYF.

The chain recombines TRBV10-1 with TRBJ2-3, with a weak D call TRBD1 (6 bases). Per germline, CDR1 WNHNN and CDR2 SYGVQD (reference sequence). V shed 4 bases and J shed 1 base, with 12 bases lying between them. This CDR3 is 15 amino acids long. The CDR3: CASSGGDKGTDTQYF. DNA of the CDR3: TGCGCCAGCAGTGGAGGGGACAAAGGCACAGATACGCAGTATTTT.

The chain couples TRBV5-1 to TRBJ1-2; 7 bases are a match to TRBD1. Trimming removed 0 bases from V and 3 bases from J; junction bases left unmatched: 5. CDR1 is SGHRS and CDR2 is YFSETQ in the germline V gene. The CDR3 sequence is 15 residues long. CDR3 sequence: CASSLVTGQDYGYTF. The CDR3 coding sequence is TGCGCCAGCAGCTTGGTGACAGGGCAAGACTATGGCTACACCTTC.

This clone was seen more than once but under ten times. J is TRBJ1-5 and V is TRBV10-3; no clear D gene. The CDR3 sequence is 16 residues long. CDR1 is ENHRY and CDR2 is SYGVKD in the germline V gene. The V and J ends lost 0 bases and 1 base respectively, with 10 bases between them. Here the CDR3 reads CAISESNPWSNQPQHF. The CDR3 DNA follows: TGTGCCATCAGTGAGTCGAACCCCTGGAGCAATCAGCCCCAGCATTTT.

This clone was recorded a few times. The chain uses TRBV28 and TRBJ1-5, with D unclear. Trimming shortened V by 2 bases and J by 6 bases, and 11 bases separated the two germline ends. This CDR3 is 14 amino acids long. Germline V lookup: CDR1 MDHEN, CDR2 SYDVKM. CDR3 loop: CASSLSWAGQPQHF. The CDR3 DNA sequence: TGTGCCAGCAGTTTAAGTTGGGCAGGTCAGCCCCAGCATTTT.